The 26 T cell receptor beta chains below come from one sample, sequenced in a study of identical twins. TCRdb reanalysed the 5' RACE reads using MiXCR and keeps one entry per CDR3 protein. The profile shows 350,000 to 400,000 distinct CDR3 sequences, about 10% of them singletons. Material for sequencing was naive T cells sorted from blood. The source is a woman aged 45-65 years in good health.

This clonotype was counted at least ten times. CDR3 loop: CSARMAGGSYNEQFF. CDR3 bases: TGCAGTGCTAGAATGGCGGGAGGATCCTACAATGAGCAGTTCTTC. V and J are TRBV20-1 and TRBJ2-1, with 8 bases aligning to TRBD2. This CDR3 region has 15 residues. Trimming at V came to 2 bases and at J to 1 base, leaving 4 bases not matched to a gene. Germline CDR1 and CDR2: DFQATT and SNEGSKA (reference sequence).

The rearrangement joins TRBV5-1 to TRBJ1-4; D might be TRBD1 (6 bases). This CDR3 comprises 15 residues. V lost 2 bases to trimming and J lost 13 bases, with 21 bases between them. The germline V gene has CDR1 SGHRS and CDR2 YFSETQ. The CDR3 sequence: CASSLQGGPVEGLFF. The CDR3 region has the DNA TGCGCCAGCAGCTTACAAGGGGGGCCCGTTGAAGGACTGTTTTTT.

J is TRBJ1-2 and V is TRBV30; perhaps TRBD1 as D (6 bases). This CDR3 is 11 amino acids long. The germline V and J ends were trimmed by 7 bases and 6 bases, with 12 bases remaining between them. Per the germline V gene, CDR1 is GTSNPN and CDR2 is SVGIG (reference sequence). This CDR3 reads CAYPGEDGYTF. Written as DNA, the CDR3 is TGTGCCTATCCAGGGGAGGATGGCTACACCTTC.

This clonotype was found a few times. CDR3 in amino acids: CASSLRAGKTGELFF. DNA of the CDR3: TGTGCCAGCAGCTTAAGGGCGGGAAAAACCGGGGAGCTGTTTTTT. This sequence joins TRBV11-2 and TRBJ2-2, with D tentatively TRBD2 (6 bases). Per the germline V gene, CDR1 is SGHAT and CDR2 is FQNNGV. This CDR3 is built from 15 residues. Between the trimmed V and J ends, which lost 2 bases and 5 bases, there was a span of 12 bases.

This clonotype was recorded at least ten times. The rearrangement links TRBV29-1 to TRBJ1-2; D may be TRBD1 (5 bases). Germline assignment: CDR1 SQVTM and CDR2 ANQGSEA. Trimming stripped 5 bases from V and 0 bases from J, with 13 bases between. The CDR3 length is 14 residues. The CDR3 loop reads CSVPDSPANYGYTF. The CDR3 region has the DNA TGCAGCGTTCCCGACAGTCCCGCTAACTATGGCTACACCTTC. Full variable domain (missing parts from reference TRBV29-1 and TRBJ1-2): SAVISQKPSRDICQRGTSLTIQCQVDSQVTMMFWYRQQPGQSLTLIATANQGSEATYESGFVIDKFPISRPNLTFSTLTVSNMSPEDSSIYLCSVPDSPANYGYTFGSGTRLTVV.

The V gene is TRBV10-3, the J gene TRBJ2-3, with D possibly matching TRBD1 (6 bases). The CDR3 is made up of 15 amino acids. Germline CDR1 reads ENHRY; CDR2 reads SYGVKD. V lost 8 bases and J 3 bases, leaving 18 bases between the germline ends. CDR3 nucleotides: TGTGCCATCTCCTCGGGACACTTTTATACAGATACGCAGTATTTT. This translates into CAISSGHFYTDTQYF.

This clonotype was seen many times. The chain employs TRBV29-1 and TRBJ2-1, with D perhaps TRBD2 (5 bases). This CDR3 contains 14 residues. Trimming shortened V by 7 bases and J by 7 bases, and 20 bases separated the two germline ends. Germline V gene lookup returns CDR1 SQVTM and CDR2 ANQGSEA. CDR3 sequence reads: CSGLPAVDPNEQFF. The CDR3 DNA sequence: TGCAGCGGGCTCCCAGCGGTGGACCCTAATGAGCAGTTCTTC.

The chain employs TRBV27 and TRBJ2-1; D might be TRBD1 (6 bases). Per germline, CDR1 MNHEY and CDR2 SMNVEV (reference sequence). This CDR3 is built from 18 residues. V lost 3 bases and J lost 0, with 18 bases in between. CDR3 DNA: TGTGCCAGCAGTTTTTTGGGGATTCAGGGGAGCTCCTACAATGAGCAGTTCTTC. Translation: CASSFLGIQGSSYNEQFF.

This clonotype was recorded at least ten times. The V and J genes are TRBV29-1 and TRBJ2-7; D perhaps matches TRBD1 (6 bases). The CDR3 extends over 16 amino acids. The V gene lost 3 bases and the J gene lost 6 bases, with 24 bases spanning the gap. The germline CDR1 and CDR2 sequences are SQVTM and ANQGSEA. The CDR3 DNA is TGCAGCGTTGAGTTATCCCCAAGGGGGTTTTTCGGCGAGCAGTACTTC. As protein: CSVELSPRGFFGEQYF.

This clonotype has only a few counts. This sequence joins TRBV9 and TRBJ1-1; no firm D call. The CDR3 totals 14 residues. Germline V gene data show CDR1 as SGDLS and CDR2 as YYNGEE. Trimming removed 0 bases at V and 0 bases at J, with 6 bases between. CDR3 sequence (DNA): TGTGCCAGCAGCGTAGGGAACATGAACACTGAAGCTTTCTTT. Its protein is CASSVGNMNTEAFF.

The chain recombines TRBV20-1 with TRBJ2-5; 10 nucleotides agree with TRBD2. The CDR3 covers 15 residues. The germline gives CDR1 DFQATT, CDR2 SNEGSKA (reference sequence). Unmatched junction bases numbered 11, after V lost 6 bases and J lost 4 bases. The CDR3 reads CSAPGAGGLVETQYF. The CDR3 DNA follows: TGCAGTGCCCCGGGAGCGGGAGGGCTCGTAGAGACCCAGTACTTC.

This clonotype was observed many times. V and J are TRBV7-9 and TRBJ2-1; 10 bases agree with TRBD2. V shed 8 bases and J 0 bases; nucleotides not matched to a gene: 10. The CDR3 covers 17 residues. The germline V gene encodes CDR1 SEHNR and CDR2 FQNEAQ (reference sequence). In nucleotides, the CDR3 is TGTGCCAGCCGAAAGCGGGAGGGCTCTAGCTCCTACAATGAGCAGTTCTTC. As protein: CASRKREGSSSYNEQFF.

Comments on this clonotype: An end of the junction does not agree with germline; a read error may underlie this. The rearrangement uses TRBV20-1 and TRBJ2-5, with unresolved D. CDR3 size: 17 residues. Germline V CDR1 and CDR2: DFQATT, SNEGSKA (reference sequence). CDR3 in DNA: TGCAGTGCTAGAGACGTGAGACGCGCCCAAGCTACAGAGAGCCAGTACTTC. Translation: CSARDVRRAQATESQYF.

The table lists this clonotype with a few counts. V gene TRBV15 combines with J gene TRBJ2-3, with D unclear. The germline V gene has CDR1 LNHNV and CDR2 YYDKDF (reference sequence). With 0 bases removed from V and 0 bases from J, the gap between germline ends came to 16 bases. The CDR3 spans 18 residues. The CDR3 loop is CATSRDLRLPGSTDTQYF. Here the CDR3 DNA reads TGTGCCACCAGCAGAGATCTCCGATTACCGGGTAGCACAGATACGCAGTATTTT. The entire variable domain, with the rest obtained from reference TRBV15 and TRBJ2-3, is as follows: DAMVIQNPRYQVTQFGKPVTLSCSQTLNHNVMYWYQQKSSQAPKLLFHYYDKDFNNEADTPDNFQSRRPNTSFCFLDIRSPGLGDTAMYLCATSRDLRLPGSTDTQYFGPGTRLTVL.

The chain links TRBV27 to TRBJ2-7, with D perhaps TRBD1 (6 bases). The ends were cut back, 8 bases at V and 0 bases at J, with 11 bases in the middle. Germline lookup yields CDR1 MNHEY and CDR2 SMNVEV (reference sequence). The CDR3 sequence is 13 residues long. CDR3 in DNA: TGTGCCAGCGCTGGACAGTTCTCCTACGAGCAGTACTTC. This encodes CASAGQFSYEQYF.

This clonotype was counted many times. This chain joins TRBV12-3 or TRBV12-4 and TRBJ2-7; no definite D call. The CDR3 is 11 amino acids. V lost 1 base and J lost 9, with 7 bases in between. CDR3 DNA sequence: TGTGCCAGCAGTTTAGGTGATCGGCAGTACTTC. This translates into CASSLGDRQYF.

This clonotype was counted at least ten times. The rearrangement joins TRBV12-3 or TRBV12-4 to TRBJ2-1; maybe TRBD2 (5 bases). Trimming removed 6 bases from V and 6 bases from J, with 15 bases in between. This CDR3 spans 14 amino acids. For the CDR3, the DNA is TGTGCCAGCAGGGAAACTAGTCCCCTCAATGAGCAGTTCTTC. Its translation: CASRETSPLNEQFF.

The chain is built from TRBV15 and TRBJ1-4; D remains ambiguous. CDR3 length equals 14 residues. V lost 3 bases to trimming and J lost 8 bases, with 13 bases between them. Per germline, CDR1 LNHNV and CDR2 YYDKDF (reference sequence). The CDR3 here is CATSSPGTGEKLFF. CDR3 sequence (DNA): TGTGCCACCAGCAGTCCCGGCACGGGGGAAAAACTGTTTTTT.

This clonotype came up a few times. The J gene is TRBJ1-4, the V gene TRBV15, with TRBD1 as a possible D gene (6 bases). V was trimmed by 7 bases and J by 7 bases, leaving 10 bases between them. Germline V gives CDR1 LNHNV, CDR2 YYDKDF (reference sequence). The CDR3 runs to 12 residues. The CDR3 DNA is TGTGCCACCATGGGACAAGCTGAAAAACTGTTTTTT. Amino acid sequence: CATMGQAEKLFF.

There are many counts of this clonotype. This chain links TRBV29-1 with TRBJ2-3; TRBD2 matches 8 bases. Germline trimming cut 6 bases from V and 4 bases from J; bases unmatched to any gene: 9. This CDR3 contains 14 residues. Germline assignment: CDR1 SQVTM and CDR2 ANQGSEA. The CDR3 loop is CSVASAGVADTQYF. The CDR3 DNA follows: TGCAGCGTCGCTTCAGCGGGAGTCGCAGATACGCAGTATTTT.

The table lists this clonotype with a few counts. The genes are TRBV10-3 and TRBJ2-3; TRBD1 matches at 9 bases. The V gene end was trimmed by 2 bases and the J gene end by 9 bases; junction bases not matched to a gene: 9. The germline V gene encodes CDR1 ENHRY and CDR2 SYGVKD. This CDR3 has 15 residues. CDR3 amino acids: CAISEPGQGPPTQYF. The DNA of the CDR3 is TGTGCCATCAGTGAGCCGGGACAGGGCCCACCAACGCAGTATTTT.

This clonotype was picked up many times. The chain couples TRBV29-1 to TRBJ1-1, with a tentative D call TRBD1 (5 bases). Trimming removed 4 bases from V and 8 bases from J, with 17 bases in between. Germline-derived CDR1 and CDR2 are SQVTM and ANQGSEA. This CDR3 has 13 amino acids. Written as DNA, the CDR3 is TGCAGCGTTGGGGCCCCGGGACCGTTAGAAGCTTTCTTT. This translates into CSVGAPGPLEAFF.

This clonotype was counted a few times. The J gene is TRBJ2-1, the V gene TRBV7-9; TRBD2 might be the D (5 bases). V lost 1 base and J 6 bases, leaving 7 bases between the germline ends. Germline V gene data show CDR1 as SEHNR and CDR2 as FQNEAQ (reference sequence). The CDR3 has 13 residues. The DNA for the CDR3 is TGTGCCAGCAGCTTAGTACTAGTCAATGAGCAGTTCTTC. It yields the protein CASSLVLVNEQFF.

This clonotype was detected only a few times. The rearrangement uses TRBV7-2 and TRBJ2-5, with 9 bases aligning to TRBD2. V gave up 6 bases and J gave up 3 bases; unmatched junction bases: 2. The CDR3 totals 13 residues. Germline values: CDR1 SGHTA, CDR2 FQGNSA. This chain's CDR3 is CASRVAGEETQYF. The DNA for the CDR3 is TGTGCCAGCAGGGTAGCGGGAGAAGAGACCCAGTACTTC.

This clonotype was observed a handful of times. The chain couples TRBV20-1 to TRBJ2-5, with a possible D match to TRBD2 (7 bases). The germline gives CDR1 DFQATT, CDR2 SNEGSKA (reference sequence). The length of the CDR3 is 15 residues. V gave up 0 bases and J gave up 4 bases, with 15 bases separating them. CDR3 loop: CSARDLGGGVETQYF. CDR3 DNA sequence: TGCAGTGCTAGAGACCTGGGAGGGGGAGTAGAGACCCAGTACTTC.

This clonotype was detected many times. The genes are TRBV20-1 and TRBJ2-3, with D perhaps matching TRBD1 (6 bases). This CDR3 contains 15 residues. Trimming shortened V by 6 bases and J by 0 bases, and 16 bases separated the two germline ends. Germline V CDR1 and CDR2: DFQATT, SNEGSKA (reference sequence). The CDR3 reads CSAHDRIRSTDTQYF. Written as DNA, the CDR3 is TGCAGTGCCCATGACAGGATTCGGAGCACAGATACGCAGTATTTT.